The 31 T cell receptor beta chains listed next were all sequenced from one sample in a study of T cell repertoires in cytomegalovirus infection. Via MiXCR, TCRdb re-called the reads, giving one row per CDR3 protein. The data show a few hundred thousand distinct CDR3 sequences, around two fifths seen once. These receptors are not linked to any known antigen. The specimen was cultured PBMCs, collected from culture after CMV antigen stimulation. The receptors shown here come from a human donor in good health (CMV status not recorded). Some clones in this sample may be carry-over from other donors' samples.

The DNA for the CDR3 is TGTGCCAGCAGCCGCTGGGGGGCCGGTGGTACGCAGTATTTT. Protein product: CASSRWGAGGTQYF. The chain carries TRBV5-4 and TRBJ2-3, with D perhaps being TRBD1 or TRBD2 (6 bases each). The CDR3 contains 14 residues. From germline, CDR1 is SGHNT and CDR2 YYREEE (reference sequence). V was clipped by 4 bases and J by 8 bases, with 17 bases between them. The whole variable domain, remainder taken from reference TRBV5-4 and TRBJ2-3, is ETGVTQSPTHLIKTRGQQVTLRCSSQSGHNTVSWYQQALGQGPQFIFQYYREEENGRGNFPPRFSGLQFPNYSSELNVNALELDDSALYLCASSRWGAGGTQYFGPGTRLTVL.

This chain uses TRBV27 with TRBJ2-7, with a tentative D call TRBD2 (5 bases). V dropped 8 bases and J dropped 6 bases, with 17 bases sitting between them. CDR3 length: 13 amino acids. CDR1 MNHEY and CDR2 SMNVEV come from the germline V gene (reference sequence). CDR3 nucleotides: TGTGCCAGCCAACCGAGATTTGGGAGCGAGCAGTACTTC. Protein sequence: CASQPRFGSEQYF.

The CDR3 nucleotides are TGTGCCACCAGCAGATCATCTGGACAGTACATGAACACTGAAGCTTTCTTT. The encoded protein is CATSRSSGQYMNTEAFF. The chain combines TRBV15 with TRBJ1-1; D possibly corresponds to TRBD1 (6 bases). Germline CDR1 and CDR2: LNHNV and YYDKDF (reference sequence). The ends were cut back, 2 bases at V and 0 bases at J, with 16 bases in the middle. The CDR3 extends over 17 amino acids.

The table lists this clonotype with a few counts. J is TRBJ1-2 and V is TRBV7-6; D is unclear. This CDR3 region has 12 residues. V dropped 5 bases and J dropped 8 bases, with 12 bases sitting between them. The germline V gene encodes CDR1 SGHVS and CDR2 FNYEAQ. As DNA, the CDR3 is TGTGCCAGCAGCGAGGAGTTTAGGGGCTACACCTTC. Translating gives CASSEEFRGYTF.

The chain carries TRBV3-1 and TRBJ1-1; no clear D gene. The CDR3 runs to 13 residues. The V end lost 4 bases, the J end lost 10 bases, and 16 bases lay between the germline ends. The germline CDR1 and CDR2 sequences are LGHDT and YNNKEL (reference sequence). The CDR3 spells CASSLGQLVPAFF. The CDR3 DNA follows: TGTGCCAGCAGCCTCGGGCAACTCGTCCCAGCTTTCTTT.

This clonotype was seen a few times. The chain recombines TRBV20-1 with TRBJ2-1; 7 bases fit TRBD1. From germline, CDR1 is DFQATT and CDR2 SNEGSKA (reference sequence). V shed 6 bases, J shed 1 base, and the junction held 6 bases outside the gene matches. The CDR3 consists of 14 residues. In DNA form, the CDR3 reads TGCAGTGCCCGAGGGGGCGGGTCCTACAATGAGCAGTTCTTC. Protein: CSARGGGSYNEQFF.

The J gene is TRBJ2-5, the V gene TRBV19; D gene ambiguous. The CDR3 runs 14 residues. Trimming shortened V by 4 bases and J by 2 bases, and 11 bases separated the two germline ends. The V gene's germline CDR1 is LNHDA and CDR2 SQIVND (reference sequence). CDR3 nucleotide sequence: TGTGCCAGTAGTAGGCCCGAGAGACAAGAGACCCAGTACTTC. This encodes CASSRPERQETQYF.

This chain links TRBV12-3 or TRBV12-4 with TRBJ2-3; D is tentatively TRBD1 or TRBD2 (6 bases each). CDR3 length: 14 residues. The V gene lost 11 bases and the J gene lost 2 bases, with 17 bases spanning the gap. CDR3 nucleotides: TGTGCCTCCAAACGGGGGCAGGACACAGATACGCAGTATTTT. It is translated as CASKRGQDTDTQYF.

The DNA of the CDR3 is TGCAGTGCTCCCGAACAGGGGGCCCCTAATTCACCCCTCCACTTT. Its translation: CSAPEQGAPNSPLHF. The chain uses TRBV20-1 and TRBJ1-6; 9 positions agree with TRBD1. The CDR3 spans 15 residues. V was clipped by 5 bases and J by 6 bases; unmatched bases: 8. Germline V gene lookup returns CDR1 DFQATT and CDR2 SNEGSKA (reference sequence).

The chain combines TRBV5-8 with TRBJ1-6, with unresolved D. CDR1 is SGHTS and CDR2 is YDEGEE in the germline V gene. The V end was cut by 5 bases, the J end by 8 bases, with 20 bases between. This CDR3 contains 16 residues. This CDR3 reads CASRRQVSYSDSPLHF. CDR3 nucleotide sequence: TGTGCCAGCAGAAGGCAGGTCAGCTACTCCGATTCACCCCTCCACTTT. Using reference TRBV5-8 and TRBJ1-6 for the parts outside the CDR3, the full variable domain is EAGVTQSPTHLIKTRGQQATLRCSPISGHTSVYWYQQALGLGLQFLLWYDEGEERNRGNFPPRFSGRQFPNYSSELNVNALELEDSALYLCASRRQVSYSDSPLHFGNGTRLTVT.

The chain uses TRBV6-2 or TRBV6-3 and TRBJ2-3; D is unresolved. Between the trimmed V and J ends, which lost 10 bases and 2 bases, there was a span of 13 bases. The CDR3 loop spans 13 amino acids. The V gene's germline CDR1 is MNHEY and CDR2 SVGEGT. As DNA, the CDR3 is TGTGCCACCTTGCCCCCGCTCACAGATACGCAGTATTTT. It translates to CATLPPLTDTQYF.

The table lists this clonotype with a few counts. The chain has TRBV12-3 or TRBV12-4 and TRBJ1-5; no clear D gene. CDR3 length: 13 amino acids. Trimming left V 3 bases short and J 6 bases short, with 9 bases between. The CDR3: CASSFAGSQPQHF. CDR3 DNA: TGTGCCAGCAGTTTTGCGGGAAGTCAGCCCCAGCATTTT.

V gene TRBV20-1 combines with J gene TRBJ1-1, with a tentative D call TRBD1 (6 bases). V was clipped by 2 bases and J by 1 base, with 17 bases between them. Germline V gene sequence: CDR1 DFQATT, CDR2 SNEGSKA (reference sequence). The CDR3 length is 16 residues. The CDR3 is CSARTGGAKSNTEAFF. The CDR3 region has the DNA TGCAGTGCTAGAACCGGGGGGGCGAAGTCGAACACTGAAGCTTTCTTT.

The table lists this clonotype with a few counts. This chain connects TRBV10-3 to TRBJ2-7; D is unresolved. CDR1 is ENHRY, CDR2 SYGVKD, per germline. This CDR3 is 15 amino acids long. V lost 7 bases and J lost 5, with 21 bases in between. The CDR3 protein is CAIKPAAGSAHEQYF. DNA for the CDR3: TGTGCCATCAAACCGGCGGCCGGCTCAGCCCACGAGCAGTACTTC.

The rearrangement joins TRBV5-6 to TRBJ2-1, with D perhaps TRBD1 (6 bases). The CDR3 is 16 residues long. V lost 0 bases and J lost 8, with 18 bases in between. Germline CDR1 reads SGHDT; CDR2 reads YYEEEE. This chain's CDR3 is CASSLVAGEFRDEQFF. The CDR3, as DNA: TGTGCCAGCAGCTTGGTTGCAGGGGAGTTTAGAGATGAGCAGTTCTTC.

This clonotype was seen a single time. A single base separates this from a much larger clone, so it may be a read error. The V gene is TRBV12-3 or TRBV12-4, the J gene TRBJ2-1; no definite D call. CDR3 length: 12 residues. Trimming took 6 bases from V and 3 from J, leaving 6 bases between them. CDR3 amino acids: CASRSDYNEQFF. CDR3 coding DNA: TGTGCCAGCAGATCCGACTACAATGAGCAGTTCTTC.

The chain employs TRBV7-8 and TRBJ1-4; maybe TRBD1 (5 bases). CDR1 and CDR2 (germline): SGHVS, FQNEAQ. Trimming removed 4 bases at V and 4 bases at J, with 16 bases between. The CDR3 runs 16 residues. The CDR3 DNA reads TGTGCCAGCAGCTCAGGGACCGAAGGACATAATGAAAAACTGTTTTTT. It codes for CASSSGTEGHNEKLFF.

The chain employs TRBV7-2 and TRBJ1-2; 9 bases fit TRBD1. Germline V lookup: CDR1 SGHTA, CDR2 FQGNSA. The V and J ends lost 4 bases and 4 bases, in that order; junction bases with no gene match: 4. This CDR3 is built from 14 residues. The CDR3 DNA reads TGTGCCAGCAGCTCTAAGACAGGGGGCTATGGCTACACCTTC. It yields the protein CASSSKTGGYGYTF.

There are a few counts of this clonotype. This rearrangement joins TRBV7-4 to TRBJ2-3; D is unresolved. The CDR3 runs to 13 residues. Germline CDR1 reads SGHVT; CDR2 reads SQSDAQ. V was shortened by 5 bases and J by 9 bases, with 15 bases between the two germline ends. CDR3 sequence (DNA): TGTGCCAGCAGCGCCAGAGACGGGTTAACGCAGTATTTT. Translated, it gives CASSARDGLTQYF. The entire variable domain, with the rest obtained from reference TRBV7-4 and TRBJ2-3, is as follows: GAGVSQSPRYKVAKRGRDVALRCDSISGHVTLYWYRQTLGQGSEVLTYSQSDAQRDKSGRPSGRFSAERPERSVSTLKIQRTEQGDSAVYLCASSARDGLTQYFGPGTRLTVL.

This chain uses TRBV29-1 with TRBJ2-6; D gene ambiguous. V was trimmed by 7 bases and J by 3 bases, leaving 7 bases between them. Per the germline V gene, CDR1 is SQVTM and CDR2 is ANQGSEA. This CDR3 comprises 12 residues. The CDR3 nucleotides read TGCAGCGCCCTTTTTGGGGCCAACGTCCTGACTTTC. Translated: CSALFGANVLTF.

This clonotype was counted only a few times. J is TRBJ2-7 and V is TRBV6-2 or TRBV6-3; tentative D call: TRBD1 (5 bases). CDR1 MNHEY and CDR2 SVGEGT come from the germline V gene. CDR3 size: 17 residues. V was clipped by 0 bases and J by 3 bases, with 18 bases between them. CDR3 region: CASSYSGPLRPSYEQYF. For the CDR3, the DNA is TGTGCCAGCAGTTACTCGGGGCCCCTTCGGCCGAGCTACGAGCAGTACTTC.

This clonotype was seen only a few times. The V and J genes are TRBV11-2 and TRBJ2-1; D is ambiguous. Germline CDR1 is SGHAT and CDR2 is FQNNGV. This CDR3 contains 15 residues. V was trimmed by 5 bases and J by 3 bases, leaving 14 bases between them. The CDR3 here is CASSTHLTNYNEQFF. CDR3 in DNA: TGTGCCAGCAGCACCCACCTCACTAACTACAATGAGCAGTTCTTC.

The chain recombines TRBV3-1 with TRBJ2-1; D may be TRBD2 (5 bases). V dropped 2 bases and J dropped 4 bases, with 6 bases sitting between them. This CDR3 is 13 amino acids long. Per the germline V gene, CDR1 is LGHDT and CDR2 is YNNKEL (reference sequence). CDR3 nucleotides: TGTGCCAGCAGCCAACGGGGATACAATGAGCAGTTCTTC. It specifies CASSQRGYNEQFF.

The V call is TRBV2, the J call TRBJ2-1; D is unclear. The CDR3 is 13 residues long. Germline V lookup: CDR1 SNHLY, CDR2 FYNNEI. Trimming left V 2 bases short and J 7 bases short, with 9 bases between. The CDR3 here is CASSELSRNEQFF. CDR3 bases: TGTGCCAGCAGTGAATTGAGTCGGAATGAGCAGTTCTTC.

This clonotype has more than one count but fewer than ten. The chain has TRBV7-6 and TRBJ2-7; D remains unclear. Per germline, CDR1 SGHVS and CDR2 FNYEAQ. CDR3 length equals 15 residues. V lost 5 bases to trimming and J lost 2 bases, with 16 bases between them. CDR3 sequence reads: CASSPKAPGPYEQYF. The CDR3 DNA is TGTGCCAGCAGCCCAAAGGCCCCCGGACCCTACGAGCAGTACTTC.

A note on this clonotype: A read error may be the cause here, since a much bigger clone is one base away. V gene TRBV7-2 combines with J gene TRBJ2-7; 11 bases align to TRBD2. The germline CDR1 and CDR2 sequences are SGHTA and FQGNSA. Trimming at V came to 8 bases and at J to 4 bases, leaving 10 bases not matched to a gene. This CDR3 comprises 15 residues. Written as DNA, the CDR3 is TGTGCCAGCGGCTACCTAGCGGGGGGCCAATACGAGCAGTACTTC. Residues: CASGYLAGGQYEQYF.

This clonotype has only a few counts. The chain links TRBV28 to TRBJ1-5; possibly TRBD1 for D (5 bases). V was clipped by 3 bases and J by 5 bases, with 11 bases between them. Germline assignment: CDR1 MDHEN and CDR2 SYDVKM. The CDR3 has 14 residues. CDR3 loop: CASSFRQGHQPQHF. CDR3 DNA: TGTGCCAGCAGTTTCCGGCAGGGCCATCAGCCCCAGCATTTT.

This rearrangement joins TRBV27 to TRBJ2-3; weak D call: TRBD2 (6 bases). This CDR3 has 14 residues. V was clipped by 8 bases and J by 2 bases, with 14 bases between them. Germline V CDR1 and CDR2: MNHEY, SMNVEV (reference sequence). The CDR3 region is CASGYGGITDTQYF. The CDR3 DNA is TGTGCCAGCGGCTATGGGGGGATCACAGATACGCAGTATTTT.

The V and J genes are TRBV20-1 and TRBJ1-5; no clear D. Germline lookup yields CDR1 DFQATT and CDR2 SNEGSKA (reference sequence). V lost 3 bases and J 7 bases, leaving 19 bases between the germline ends. The CDR3 is made up of 15 amino acids. CDR3 coding DNA: TGCAGTGCTAGCCCCGTAGGGCAGGAAAGCCAGCCCCAGCATTTT. As protein: CSASPVGQESQPQHF.

The chain combines TRBV19 with TRBJ1-1, with 7 bases lining up with TRBD1. With V trimmed by 7 bases and J by 7 bases, 6 bases remained unmatched. Germline V lookup: CDR1 LNHDA, CDR2 SQIVND (reference sequence). CDR3 length equals 12 residues. The CDR3 DNA reads TGTGCCAGTAACGCCAGGGGGTTTGAAGCTTTCTTT. Translated, it gives CASNARGFEAFF.

This clonotype was detected a few times. The chain combines TRBV7-2 with TRBJ2-7, with D possibly being TRBD2 (5 bases). V was clipped by 0 bases and J by 4 bases, with 10 bases between them. The CDR3 runs 14 residues. The germline V gene encodes CDR1 SGHTA and CDR2 FQGNSA. The CDR3 here is CASSLAPGNYEQYF. For the CDR3, the DNA is TGTGCCAGCAGCTTAGCCCCCGGGAATTACGAGCAGTACTTC. Using reference TRBV7-2 and TRBJ2-7 for the parts outside the CDR3, the full variable domain is GAGVSQSPSNKVTEKGKDVELRCDPISGHTALYWYRQSLGQGLEFLIYFQGNSAPDKSGLPSDRFSAERTGGSVSTLTIQRTQQEDSAVYLCASSLAPGNYEQYFGPGTRLTVT.